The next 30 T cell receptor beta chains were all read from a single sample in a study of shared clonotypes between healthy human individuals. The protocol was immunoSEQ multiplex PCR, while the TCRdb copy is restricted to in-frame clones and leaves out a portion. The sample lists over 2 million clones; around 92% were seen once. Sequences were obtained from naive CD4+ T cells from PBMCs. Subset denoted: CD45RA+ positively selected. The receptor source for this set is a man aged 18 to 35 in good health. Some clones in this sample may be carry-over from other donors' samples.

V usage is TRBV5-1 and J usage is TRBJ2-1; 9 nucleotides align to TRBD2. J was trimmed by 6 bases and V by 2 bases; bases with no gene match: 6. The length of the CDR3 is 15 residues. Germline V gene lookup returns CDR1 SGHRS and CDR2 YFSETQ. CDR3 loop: CASSFIAGVFNEQFF. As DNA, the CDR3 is TGCGCCAGCAGCTTTATAGCGGGAGTTTTCAATGAGCAGTTCTTC.

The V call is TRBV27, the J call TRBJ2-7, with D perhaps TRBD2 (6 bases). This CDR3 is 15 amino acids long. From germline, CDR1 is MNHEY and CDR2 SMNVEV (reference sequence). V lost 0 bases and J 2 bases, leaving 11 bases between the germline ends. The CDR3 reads CASSLSWEVPYEQYF. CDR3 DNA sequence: TGTGCCAGCAGTTTATCTTGGGAGGTCCCCTACGAGCAGTACTTC.

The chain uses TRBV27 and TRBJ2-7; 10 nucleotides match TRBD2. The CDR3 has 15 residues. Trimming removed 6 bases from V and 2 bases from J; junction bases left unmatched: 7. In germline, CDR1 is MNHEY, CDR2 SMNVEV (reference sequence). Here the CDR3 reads CASRFGTSEAYEQYF. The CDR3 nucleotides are TGTGCCAGCAGATTCGGGACTAGCGAGGCCTACGAGCAGTACTTC.

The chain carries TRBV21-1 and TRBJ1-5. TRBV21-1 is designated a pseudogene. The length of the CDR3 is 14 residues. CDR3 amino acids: CASIWGGLDQPQHF. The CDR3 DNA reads TGTGCCAGCATCTGGGGGGGCCTAGACCAGCCCCAGCATTTT.

The chain's CDR3 is CASSQDKTRRGHLTGANVLTF. As DNA, the CDR3 is TGTGCCAGCAGCCAAGATAAAACCCGGCGGGGGCATCTTACTGGGGCCAACGTCCTGACTTTC. This chain links TRBV4-2 with TRBJ2-6; possible D gene TRBD2, 7 bases. This CDR3 region has 21 residues. Germline V lookup: CDR1 LGHNA, CDR2 YNFKEQ. V gave up 0 bases and J gave up 2 bases, with 23 bases separating them.

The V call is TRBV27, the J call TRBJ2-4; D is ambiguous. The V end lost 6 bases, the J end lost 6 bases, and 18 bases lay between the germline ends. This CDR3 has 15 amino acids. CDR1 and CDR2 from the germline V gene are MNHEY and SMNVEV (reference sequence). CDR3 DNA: TGTGCCAGCAGCCCAATCCTACGGCTGGGAAACATTCAGTACTTC. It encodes CASSPILRLGNIQYF.

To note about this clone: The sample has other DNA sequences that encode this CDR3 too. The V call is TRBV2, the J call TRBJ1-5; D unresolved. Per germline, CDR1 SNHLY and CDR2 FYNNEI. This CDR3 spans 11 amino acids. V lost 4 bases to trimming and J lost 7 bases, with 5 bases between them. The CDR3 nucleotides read TGTGCCAGCAGTGTAGGCCAGCCCCAGCATTTT. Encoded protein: CASSVGQPQHF. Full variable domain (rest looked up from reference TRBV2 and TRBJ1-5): EPEVTQTPSHQVTQMGQEVILRCVPISNHLYFYWYRQILGQKVEFLVSFYNNEISEKSEIFDDQFSVERPDGSNFTLKIRSTKLEDSAMYFCASSVGQPQHFGDGTRLSIL.

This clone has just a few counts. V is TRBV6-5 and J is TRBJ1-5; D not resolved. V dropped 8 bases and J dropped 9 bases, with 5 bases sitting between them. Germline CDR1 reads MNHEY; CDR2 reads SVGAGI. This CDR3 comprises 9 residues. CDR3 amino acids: CASLWPQHF. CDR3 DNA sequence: TGTGCCAGCTTATGGCCCCAGCATTTT.

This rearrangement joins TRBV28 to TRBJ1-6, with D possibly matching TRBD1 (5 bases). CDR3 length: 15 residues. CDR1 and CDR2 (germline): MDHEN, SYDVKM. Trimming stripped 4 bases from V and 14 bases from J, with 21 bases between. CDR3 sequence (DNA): TGTGCCAGCAGTTCGCAGGACGGGGGGGAGAAGGCCCTCCACTTT. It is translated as CASSSQDGGEKALHF.

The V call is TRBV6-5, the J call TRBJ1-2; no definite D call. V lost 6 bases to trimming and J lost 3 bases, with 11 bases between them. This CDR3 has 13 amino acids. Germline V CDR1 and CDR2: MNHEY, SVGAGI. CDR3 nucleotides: TGTGCCAGCAGGAGGAGCCAGGACTATGGCTACACCTTC. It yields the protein CASRRSQDYGYTF.

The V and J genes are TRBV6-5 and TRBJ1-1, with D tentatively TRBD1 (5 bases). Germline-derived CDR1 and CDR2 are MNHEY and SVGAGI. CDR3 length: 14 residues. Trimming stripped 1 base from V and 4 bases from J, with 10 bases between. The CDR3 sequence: CASSYYEGSTEAFF. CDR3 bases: TGTGCCAGCAGTTACTATGAGGGGAGCACTGAAGCTTTCTTT.

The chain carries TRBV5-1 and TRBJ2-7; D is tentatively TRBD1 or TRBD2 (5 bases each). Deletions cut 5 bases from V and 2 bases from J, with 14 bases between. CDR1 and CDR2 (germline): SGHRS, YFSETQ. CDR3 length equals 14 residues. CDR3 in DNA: TGCGCCAGCAGTCTGGTCGGGGCCGCCTACGAGCAGTACTTC. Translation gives CASSLVGAAYEQYF.

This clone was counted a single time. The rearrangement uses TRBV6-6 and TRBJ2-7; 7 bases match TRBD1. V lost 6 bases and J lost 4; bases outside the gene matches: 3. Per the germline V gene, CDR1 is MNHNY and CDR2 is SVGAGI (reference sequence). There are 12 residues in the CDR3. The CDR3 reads CASRSRGYEQYF. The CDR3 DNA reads TGTGCCAGCAGATCCAGGGGGTACGAGCAGTACTTC.

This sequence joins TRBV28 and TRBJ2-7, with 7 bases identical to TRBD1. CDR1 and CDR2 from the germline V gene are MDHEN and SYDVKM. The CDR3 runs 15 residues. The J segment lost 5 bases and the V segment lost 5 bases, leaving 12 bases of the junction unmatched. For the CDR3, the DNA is TGTGCCAGCAGTCCCCCGGGACAGCGGAGGCACGAGCAGTACTTC. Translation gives CASSPPGQRRHEQYF. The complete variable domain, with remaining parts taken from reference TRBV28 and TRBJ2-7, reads DVKVTQSSRYLVKRTGEKVFLECVQDMDHENMFWYRQDPGLGLRLIYFSYDVKMKEKGDIPEGYSVSREKKERFSLILESASTNQTSMYLCASSPPGQRRHEQYFGPGTRLTVT.

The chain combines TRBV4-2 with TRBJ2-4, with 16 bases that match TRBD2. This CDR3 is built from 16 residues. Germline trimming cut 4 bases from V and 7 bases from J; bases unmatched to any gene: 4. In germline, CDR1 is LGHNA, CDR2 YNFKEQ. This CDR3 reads CASSPGTSGRENIQYF. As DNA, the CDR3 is TGTGCCAGCAGCCCCGGGACTAGCGGGAGGGAGAACATTCAGTACTTC.

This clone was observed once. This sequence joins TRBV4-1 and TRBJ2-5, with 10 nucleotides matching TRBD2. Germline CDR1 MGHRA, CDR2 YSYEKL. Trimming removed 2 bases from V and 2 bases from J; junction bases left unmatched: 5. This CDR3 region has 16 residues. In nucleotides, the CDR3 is TGCGCCAGCAGCCAAAGTAGGACTAGCGGTCAAGAGACCCAGTACTTC. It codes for CASSQSRTSGQETQYF.

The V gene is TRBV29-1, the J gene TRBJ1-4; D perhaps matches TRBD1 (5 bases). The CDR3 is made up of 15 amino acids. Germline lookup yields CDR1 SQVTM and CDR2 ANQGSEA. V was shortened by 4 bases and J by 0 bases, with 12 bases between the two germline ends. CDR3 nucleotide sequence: TGCAGCGTTGGGGGCGGAGGGGCAACTAATGAAAAACTGTTTTTT. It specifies CSVGGGGATNEKLFF.

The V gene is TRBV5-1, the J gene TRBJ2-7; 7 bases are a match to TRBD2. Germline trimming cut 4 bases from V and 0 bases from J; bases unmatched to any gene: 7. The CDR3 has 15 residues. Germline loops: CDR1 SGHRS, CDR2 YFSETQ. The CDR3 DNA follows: TGCGCCAGCAGCACGGGAGGCGCGAGCTCCTACGAGCAGTACTTC. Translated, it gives CASSTGGASSYEQYF.

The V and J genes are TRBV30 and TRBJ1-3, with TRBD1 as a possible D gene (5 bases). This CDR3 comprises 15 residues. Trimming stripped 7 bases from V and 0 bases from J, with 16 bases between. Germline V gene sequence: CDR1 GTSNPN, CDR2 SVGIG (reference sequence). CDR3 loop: CASSRDGDSGNTIYF. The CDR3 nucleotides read TGTGCCTCCTCCCGGGACGGCGACTCTGGAAACACCATATATTTT.

The CDR3 nucleotides are TGTGCCACCAGCAGAGGAGAGAACACTGAAGCTTTCTTT. Amino acids: CATSRGENTEAFF. The chain employs TRBV15 and TRBJ1-1; D remains ambiguous. Germline CDR1 and CDR2: LNHNV and YYDKDF (reference sequence). The ends were cut back, 1 base at V and 1 base at J, with 4 bases in the middle. The CDR3 has 13 amino acids.

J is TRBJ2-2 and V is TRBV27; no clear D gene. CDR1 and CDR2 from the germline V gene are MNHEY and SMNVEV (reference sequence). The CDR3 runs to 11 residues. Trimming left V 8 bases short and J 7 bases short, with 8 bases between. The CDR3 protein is CASSRLGELFF. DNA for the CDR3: TGTGCCAGCTCTAGGCTCGGGGAGCTGTTTTTT.

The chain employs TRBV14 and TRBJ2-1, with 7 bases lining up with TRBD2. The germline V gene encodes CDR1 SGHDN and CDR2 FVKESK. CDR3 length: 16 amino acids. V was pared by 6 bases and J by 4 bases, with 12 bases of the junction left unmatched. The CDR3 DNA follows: TGTGCCAGCAGTTCGAGGACTCGCGGGAGTTACAATGAGCAGTTCTTC. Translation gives CASSSRTRGSYNEQFF. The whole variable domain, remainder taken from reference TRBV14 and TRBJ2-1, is EAGVTQFPSHSVIEKGQTVTLRCDPISGHDNLYWYRRVMGKEIKFLLHFVKESKQDESGMPNNRFLAERTGGTYSTLKVQPAELEDSGVYFCASSSRTRGSYNEQFFGPGTRLTVL.

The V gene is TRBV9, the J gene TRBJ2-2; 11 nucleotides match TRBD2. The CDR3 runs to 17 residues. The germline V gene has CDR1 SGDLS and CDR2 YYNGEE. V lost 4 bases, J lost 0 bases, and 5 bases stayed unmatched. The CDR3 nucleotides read TGTGCCAGCAGCCCAAGACTAGCGGGAACGAACACCGGGGAGCTGTTTTTT. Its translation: CASSPRLAGTNTGELFF. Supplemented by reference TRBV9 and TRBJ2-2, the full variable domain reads DSGVTQTPKHLITATGQRVTLRCSPRSGDLSVYWYQQSLDQGLQFLIQYYNGEERAKGNILERFSAQQFPDLHSELNLSSLELGDSALYFCASSPRLAGTNTGELFFGEGSRLTVL.

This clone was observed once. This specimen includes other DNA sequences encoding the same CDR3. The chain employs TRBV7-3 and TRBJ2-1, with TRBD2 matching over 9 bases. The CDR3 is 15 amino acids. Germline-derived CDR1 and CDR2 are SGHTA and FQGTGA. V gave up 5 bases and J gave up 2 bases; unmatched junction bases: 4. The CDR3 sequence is CASSPRTSAYNEQFF. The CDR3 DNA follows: TGTGCCAGCAGCCCACGGACTAGCGCCTACAATGAGCAGTTCTTC.

This chain's CDR3 is CAWSVRSLGGADGYTF. In DNA form, the CDR3 reads TGTGCCTGGAGTGTCCGTTCTTTGGGTGGGGCCGATGGCTACACCTTC. The chain links TRBV30 to TRBJ1-2; D perhaps matches TRBD1 (5 bases). The CDR3 consists of 16 residues. Trimming removed 0 bases from V and 6 bases from J, with 20 bases in between. The germline V gene encodes CDR1 GTSNPN and CDR2 SVGIG (reference sequence).

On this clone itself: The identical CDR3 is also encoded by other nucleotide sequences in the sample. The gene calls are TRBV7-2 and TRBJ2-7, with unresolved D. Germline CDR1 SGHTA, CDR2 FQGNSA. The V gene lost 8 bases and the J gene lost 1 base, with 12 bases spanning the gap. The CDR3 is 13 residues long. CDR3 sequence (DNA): TGTGCCAGCTCCTCACAAGGGTCCTACGAGCAGTACTTC. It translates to CASSSQGSYEQYF. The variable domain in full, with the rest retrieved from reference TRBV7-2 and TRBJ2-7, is GAGVSQSPSNKVTEKGKDVELRCDPISGHTALYWYRQSLGQGLEFLIYFQGNSAPDKSGLPSDRFSAERTGGSVSTLTIQRTQQEDSAVYLCASSSQGSYEQYFGPGTRLTVT.

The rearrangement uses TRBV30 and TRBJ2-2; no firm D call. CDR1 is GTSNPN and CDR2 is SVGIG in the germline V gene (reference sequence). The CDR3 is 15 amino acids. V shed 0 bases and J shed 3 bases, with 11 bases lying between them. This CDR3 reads CAWSVKPRDTGELFF. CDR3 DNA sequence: TGTGCCTGGAGTGTAAAACCCCGGGACACCGGGGAGCTGTTTTTT.

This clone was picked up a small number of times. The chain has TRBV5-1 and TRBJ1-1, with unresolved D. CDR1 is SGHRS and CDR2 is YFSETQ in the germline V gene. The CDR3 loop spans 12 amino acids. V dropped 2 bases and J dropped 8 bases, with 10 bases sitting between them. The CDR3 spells CASSLRDNEAFF. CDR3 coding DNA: TGCGCCAGCAGCTTACGAGACAACGAAGCTTTCTTT. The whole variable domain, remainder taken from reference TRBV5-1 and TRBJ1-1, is KAGVTQTPRYLIKTRGQQVTLSCSPISGHRSVSWYQQTPGQGLQFLFEYFSETQRNKGNFPGRFSGRQFSNSRSEMNVSTLELGDSALYLCASSLRDNEAFFGQGTRLTVV.

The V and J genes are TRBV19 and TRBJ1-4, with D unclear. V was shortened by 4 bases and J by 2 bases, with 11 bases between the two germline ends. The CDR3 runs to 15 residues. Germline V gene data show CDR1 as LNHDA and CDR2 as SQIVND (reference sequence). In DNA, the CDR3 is TGTGCCAGTAGTACGAGGAGGGCCACTAATGAAAAACTGTTTTTT. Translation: CASSTRRATNEKLFF.

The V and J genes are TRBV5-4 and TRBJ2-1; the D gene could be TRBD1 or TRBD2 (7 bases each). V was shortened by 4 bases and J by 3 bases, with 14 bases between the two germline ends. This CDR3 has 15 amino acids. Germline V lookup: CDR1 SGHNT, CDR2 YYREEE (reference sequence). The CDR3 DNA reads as TGTGCCAGCAGCCAGGGGGGGCCCTTCTACAATGAGCAGTTCTTC. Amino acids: CASSQGGPFYNEQFF.